Shown below are 30 T cell receptor beta chains from a single sample sequenced in a study of T-cell reconstitution after alpha-beta-depleted transplantation in children. As it was prepared, the TCRbeta library received unique molecular identifiers. MiXCR was run by TCRdb on the PCR reads, yielding one entry per CDR3 protein. This table holds some 500,000 distinct CDR3 sequences, around 19% found once. Here the sequenced sample was PBMCs from the stem cell graft donor, taken from the stem cell graft. The receptors originated from a human donor who donated a stem cell graft to a child with acute lymphoblastic leukemia.

V usage is TRBV25-1 and J usage is TRBJ1-1; 8 positions match TRBD1. CDR3 length equals 15 residues. Germline V lookup: CDR1 MGHDK, CDR2 SYGVNS. J gave up 2 bases and V 5 bases, and 7 bases lay outside the gene matches. CDR3 in amino acids: CASSYRDRPNTEAFF. DNA for the CDR3: TGTGCCAGCAGTTATAGGGACAGGCCCAACACTGAAGCTTTCTTT.

The chain recombines TRBV20-1 with TRBJ2-5, with TRBD2 matching over 7 bases. CDR3 length: 16 amino acids. Losses at the gene ends were 6 bases for V and 2 bases for J; bases not matched to a gene: 15. Germline assignment: CDR1 DFQATT and CDR2 SNEGSKA (reference sequence). The CDR3 reads CSAPNQREGLQETQYF. CDR3 DNA sequence: TGCAGTGCCCCGAACCAGCGGGAAGGCCTTCAAGAGACCCAGTACTTC.

The J gene is TRBJ2-3, the V gene TRBV9, with D unclear. This CDR3 has 15 amino acids. Germline V gives CDR1 SGDLS, CDR2 YYNGEE. The V end lost 4 bases, the J end lost 2 bases, and 14 bases lay between the germline ends. The CDR3 nucleotides read TGTGCCAGCAGCCCCCGGGCGACTCACACAGATACGCAGTATTTT. Translated, it gives CASSPRATHTDTQYF.

Concerning this clonotype: The junction and the germline gene differ at one end; a read error may be behind it. V and J are TRBV12-3 or TRBV12-4 and TRBJ1-1; 9 bases align to TRBD1. The CDR3 totals 13 residues. In nucleotides, the CDR3 is TGTGCCAGCAGACAAACAGGGGGCACTGACGCTTTCTTT. It translates to CASRQTGGTDAFF.

The rearrangement joins TRBV19 to TRBJ1-1; TRBD1 aligns across 7 bases. The CDR3 sequence is 12 residues long. Germline V gene lookup returns CDR1 LNHDA and CDR2 SQIVND (reference sequence). V lost 8 bases to trimming and J lost 4 bases; unmatched junction nucleotides: 4. The CDR3 sequence: CASDTGATEAFF. In DNA, the CDR3 is TGTGCCAGTGACACAGGGGCCACTGAAGCTTTCTTT.

The rearrangement uses TRBV12-3 or TRBV12-4 and TRBJ2-7, with 9 bases matching TRBD1. With V trimmed by 7 bases and J by 5 bases, 9 bases remained unmatched. The CDR3 is made up of 14 amino acids. The CDR3 bases are TGTGCCAGCAACTCGGACAGGGGAGGAAACGAGCAGTACTTC. Translated: CASNSDRGGNEQYF.

This clonotype appeared a few times. The chain links TRBV27 to TRBJ1-2; D is possibly TRBD1 (5 bases). CDR1 and CDR2 (germline): MNHEY, SMNVEV (reference sequence). The CDR3 has 13 residues. Between the trimmed V and J ends, which lost 4 bases and 4 bases, there was a span of 10 bases. As DNA, the CDR3 is TGTGCCAGCAGTTCGGGGGTCGGCTATGGCTACACCTTC. It translates to CASSSGVGYGYTF.

This chain connects TRBV15 to TRBJ1-1; 8 bases are shared with TRBD1. The CDR3 loop spans 13 amino acids. Germline CDR1 LNHNV, CDR2 YYDKDF (reference sequence). V was clipped by 5 bases and J by 5 bases; unmatched bases: 4. CDR3 bases: TGTGCCACCAGCGGACAGGGTGGGACTGAAGCTTTCTTT. This encodes CATSGQGGTEAFF.

J is TRBJ1-2 and V is TRBV5-1, with D hard to call. Germline CDR1 reads SGHRS; CDR2 reads YFSETQ. The CDR3 is 14 residues long. V lost 0 bases to trimming and J lost 4 bases, with 10 bases between them. CDR3 coding DNA: TGCGCCAGCAGCTTGGCCGAAGCGGGCTATGGCTACACCTTC. Encoded protein: CASSLAEAGYGYTF.

This clonotype was recorded only once. CDR3 region: CSASQVLSNQPQHF. The CDR3 nucleotides are TGCAGTGCCTCACAGGTTCTGAGCAATCAGCCCCAGCATTTT. The chain carries TRBV20-1 and TRBJ1-5; TRBD1 is a possible D gene (5 bases). Deletions cut 6 bases from V and 1 base from J, with 13 bases between. CDR3 size: 14 residues. Germline CDR1 and CDR2: DFQATT and SNEGSKA (reference sequence).

This clonotype was recorded at least ten times. The rearrangement joins TRBV4-1 to TRBJ1-2; D unresolved. Trimming cost V 4 bases and J 3 bases, with 3 bases left between them. CDR1 is MGHRA and CDR2 is YSYEKL in the germline V gene. The CDR3 runs 11 residues. CDR3 sequence reads: CASSRDYGYTF. CDR3 DNA sequence: TGCGCCAGCAGCCGGGACTATGGCTACACCTTC.

This clonotype has just a few counts. This chain joins TRBV7-9 and TRBJ1-2; TRBD1 matches 9 bases. Trimming at V came to 5 bases and at J to 4 bases, leaving 11 bases not matched to a gene. Looked up from germline, CDR1 is SEHNR and CDR2 is FQNEAQ (reference sequence). The CDR3 is 16 residues long. CDR3 DNA: TGTGCCAGCAGCATGGGGACAGGGTTTAGATTCTATGGCTACACCTTC. Its translation is CASSMGTGFRFYGYTF. Based on the CDR3 plus reference TRBV7-9 and TRBJ1-2, the full variable domain is DTGVSQNPRHKITKRGQNVTFRCDPISEHNRLYWYRQTLGQGPEFLTYFQNEAQLEKSRLLSDRFSAERPKGSFSTLEIQRTEQGDSAMYLCASSMGTGFRFYGYTFGSGTRLTVV.

V gene TRBV20-1 combines with J gene TRBJ2-7; 8 nucleotides line up with TRBD2. Germline V gene sequence: CDR1 DFQATT, CDR2 SNEGSKA (reference sequence). CDR3 length: 15 residues. V was pared by 0 bases and J by 3 bases, with 7 bases of the junction left unmatched. The CDR3 is CSARDPGTSLYEQYF. CDR3 in DNA: TGCAGTGCTAGAGATCCCGGGACTAGTCTCTACGAGCAGTACTTC.

The rearrangement uses TRBV12-3 or TRBV12-4 and TRBJ2-2; D is unclear. This CDR3 is 11 amino acids long. Trimming shortened V by 6 bases and J by 7 bases, and 6 bases separated the two germline ends. In DNA form, the CDR3 reads TGTGCCAGCAGGGGCGGCGGGGAGCTGTTTTTT. Its translation: CASRGGGELFF.

This chain uses TRBV5-1 with TRBJ2-2, with TRBD1 as a possible D gene (6 bases). The V gene's germline CDR1 is SGHRS and CDR2 YFSETQ. The CDR3 sequence is 14 residues long. The V end lost 9 bases, the J end lost 2 bases, and 14 bases lay between the germline ends. DNA for the CDR3: TGCGCCACCCGGGGACAATCAAACACCGGGGAGCTGTTTTTT. It yields the protein CATRGQSNTGELFF.

The table lists this clonotype with a few counts. This chain uses TRBV6-5 with TRBJ2-3; D remains unclear. The V end was cut by 2 bases, the J end by 0 bases, with 6 bases between. This CDR3 has 14 amino acids. CDR1 MNHEY and CDR2 SVGAGI come from the germline V gene. The CDR3 reads CASSYLPSTDTQYF. CDR3 bases: TGTGCCAGCAGTTACCTCCCTAGCACAGATACGCAGTATTTT.

This chain joins TRBV10-3 and TRBJ2-1, with D unclear. CDR3 size: 14 residues. The V gene lost 3 bases and the J gene lost 0 bases, with 6 bases spanning the gap. Germline lookup yields CDR1 ENHRY and CDR2 SYGVKD. CDR3 residues: CAISDPGSYNEQFF. CDR3 coding DNA: TGTGCCATCAGTGACCCGGGCTCCTACAATGAGCAGTTCTTC.

This clonotype was seen only a few times. The V and J genes are TRBV27 and TRBJ2-5, with a weak D call TRBD1 (5 bases). The CDR3 is made up of 15 amino acids. Germline loops: CDR1 MNHEY, CDR2 SMNVEV (reference sequence). V was clipped by 0 bases and J by 2 bases, with 10 bases between them. The CDR3 here is CASSLSRVGQETQYF. Here the CDR3 DNA reads TGTGCCAGCAGTTTATCCAGGGTTGGGCAAGAGACCCAGTACTTC.

This chain connects TRBV28 to TRBJ1-1; possible D gene TRBD1, 6 bases. The V and J ends lost 6 bases and 0 bases respectively, with 14 bases between them. The CDR3 is 15 amino acids. Looked up from germline, CDR1 is MDHEN and CDR2 is SYDVKM. The CDR3 sequence is CASSENRAMNTEAFF. CDR3 DNA: TGTGCCAGCAGCGAAAACAGGGCCATGAACACTGAAGCTTTCTTT. Combining the CDR3 with reference TRBV28 and TRBJ1-1 gives the whole variable domain DVKVTQSSRYLVKRTGEKVFLECVQDMDHENMFWYRQDPGLGLRLIYFSYDVKMKEKGDIPEGYSVSREKKERFSLILESASTNQTSMYLCASSENRAMNTEAFFGQGTRLTVV.

The chain joins TRBV6-5 to TRBJ2-2, with D perhaps TRBD1 (5 bases). Per germline, CDR1 MNHEY and CDR2 SVGAGI. V shed 0 bases and J shed 4 bases, with 9 bases lying between them. This CDR3 comprises 15 residues. CDR3 loop: CASSYSRQLTGELFF. Written as DNA, the CDR3 is TGTGCCAGCAGTTACTCACGACAGCTCACCGGGGAGCTGTTTTTT.

This clonotype was recorded only once. V gene TRBV7-1 combines with J gene TRBJ2-1; TRBD2 matches at 12 bases. TRBV7-1 is labeled an ORF, and its function is uncertain. The CDR3 totals 23 residues. Trimming removed 3 bases from V and 1 base from J; junction bases left unmatched: 22. CDR3 in DNA: TGTGCCAGCAGCTCTGGTACATCACTAGCGGGAGGCGAAATGGGGATTTCCTACAATGAGCAGTTCTTC. Amino acid sequence: CASSSGTSLAGGEMGISYNEQFF.

This clonotype occurred many times. The V gene is TRBV20-1, the J gene TRBJ1-2; D is ambiguous. Trimming cost V 0 bases and J 0 bases, with 8 bases left between them. The germline gives CDR1 DFQATT, CDR2 SNEGSKA (reference sequence). This CDR3 spans 14 amino acids. CDR3 in amino acids: CSARDPRTNYGYTF. CDR3 nucleotides: TGCAGTGCTAGAGACCCCCGAACTAACTATGGCTACACCTTC.

In DNA form, the CDR3 reads TGTGCCAGTAGTAGCAGGGGGGACTCCTACGAGCAGTACTTC. It encodes CASSSRGDSYEQYF. This chain connects TRBV19 to TRBJ2-7; D is perhaps TRBD1 (7 bases). The CDR3 sequence is 14 residues long. V lost 4 bases and J lost 0, with 10 bases in between. CDR1 LNHDA and CDR2 SQIVND come from the germline V gene (reference sequence).

The V and J genes are TRBV6-5 and TRBJ1-2, with unresolved D. The CDR3 consists of 13 residues. V lost 2 bases and J 0 bases, leaving 4 bases between the germline ends. Per germline, CDR1 MNHEY and CDR2 SVGAGI. CDR3 loop: CASSYAANYGYTF. The CDR3 nucleotides read TGTGCCAGCAGTTACGCGGCTAACTATGGCTACACCTTC.

This clonotype was observed a handful of times. This chain connects TRBV29-1 to TRBJ1-5; 7 nucleotides align to TRBD1. Per germline, CDR1 SQVTM and CDR2 ANQGSEA. J gave up 4 bases and V 6 bases, and 9 bases lay outside the gene matches. The CDR3 extends over 14 amino acids. This CDR3 is CSVVGQDSNQPQHF. The CDR3 coding sequence is TGCAGCGTCGTCGGACAGGACTCTAATCAGCCCCAGCATTTT.

Here the CDR3 DNA reads TGTGCCAGTAGTACCCCGGGACAGCTCGGCTATGGCTACACCTTC. Its protein product is CASSTPGQLGYGYTF. This chain joins TRBV19 and TRBJ1-2; 7 nucleotides align to TRBD1. The CDR3 covers 15 residues. The ends lost 4 bases at V and 4 bases at J; junction bases unmatched: 9. Germline CDR1 is LNHDA and CDR2 is SQIVND (reference sequence).

This clonotype has only a few counts. The rearrangement uses TRBV6-1 and TRBJ2-3; TRBD2 matches 9 bases. The germline CDR1 and CDR2 sequences are MNHNS and SASEGT. Losses at the gene ends were 5 bases for V and 4 bases for J; bases not matched to a gene: 13. The CDR3 runs 17 residues. CDR3 nucleotide sequence: TGTGCCAGCAGTACCGGCCTCTGGCGGGAGGGTCCAGATACGCAGTATTTT. It codes for CASSTGLWREGPDTQYF.

This clonotype was seen a few times. The chain uses TRBV3-1 and TRBJ2-7; 11 bases agree with TRBD2. Trimming removed 3 bases from V and 3 bases from J; junction bases left unmatched: 16. The CDR3 extends over 19 amino acids. Germline CDR1 LGHDT, CDR2 YNNKEL (reference sequence). The CDR3 DNA follows: TGTGCCAGCAGCCAGATCCCCGGAGCTAGCGGGAGGCCTTTCTACGAGCAGTACTTC. Protein product: CASSQIPGASGRPFYEQYF.

This chain connects TRBV12-3 or TRBV12-4 to TRBJ1-2; D not resolved. The CDR3 sequence is 15 residues long. V was trimmed by 5 bases and J by 4 bases, leaving 17 bases between them. The CDR3 region is CASSPSQARIYGYTF. The CDR3, as DNA: TGTGCCAGCAGTCCTAGCCAAGCGAGGATCTATGGCTACACCTTC.

V usage is TRBV18 and J usage is TRBJ1-1; 9 bases are shared with TRBD1. Germline values: CDR1 KGHSH, CDR2 LQKENI. The CDR3 has 17 residues. V shed 1 base and J 1 base; nucleotides not matched to a gene: 7. The DNA of the CDR3 is TGTGCCAGCTCACCACTGACAGGGGGTAAGCAGAACACTGAAGCTTTCTTT. Protein product: CASSPLTGGKQNTEAFF.